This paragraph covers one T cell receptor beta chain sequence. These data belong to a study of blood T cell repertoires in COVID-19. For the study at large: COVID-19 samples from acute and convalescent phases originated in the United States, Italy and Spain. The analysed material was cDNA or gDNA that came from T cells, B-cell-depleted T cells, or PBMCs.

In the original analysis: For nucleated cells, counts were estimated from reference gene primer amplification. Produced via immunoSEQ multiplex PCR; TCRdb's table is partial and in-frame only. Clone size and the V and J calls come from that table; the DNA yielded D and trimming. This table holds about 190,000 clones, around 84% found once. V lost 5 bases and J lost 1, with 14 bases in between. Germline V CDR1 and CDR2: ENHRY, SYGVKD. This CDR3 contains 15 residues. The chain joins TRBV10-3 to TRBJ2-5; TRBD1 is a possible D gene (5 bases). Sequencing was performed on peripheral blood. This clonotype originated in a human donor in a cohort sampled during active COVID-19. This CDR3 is CAISISRVSQETQYF. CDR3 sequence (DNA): TGTGCCATCAGTATCAGCAGGGTATCCCAAGAGACCCAGTACTTC.